Listed here are 21 T cell receptor beta chains from one sample, sequenced in a study of cytomegalovirus exposure and HLA in healthy donors. PCR primers comprised 60 Vbeta and 13 Jbeta primers. Profiling relied on immunoSEQ multiplex PCR, and the TCRdb table lists in-frame clones only, not all of them. Here the sample spans about 140,000 clones, around 85% being singletons. The sequenced sample consisted of PBMCs. Receptors were obtained from a female donor in good health and CMV-seronegative.

This CDR3 is CASSLVFGSSGLIPYEQYF. CDR3 nucleotide sequence: TGTGCCAGCAGCTTAGTGTTCGGGAGTAGCGGACTAATCCCCTACGAGCAGTACTTC. The gene calls are TRBV11-2 and TRBJ2-7; possibly TRBD2 for D (6 bases). V gave up 1 base and J gave up 2 bases, with 24 bases separating them. Germline CDR1 and CDR2: SGHAT and FQNNGV. The CDR3 is 19 amino acids.

This clone appeared a single time. The rearrangement joins TRBV6-1 to TRBJ1-5; a possible D gene is TRBD1 (6 bases). The length of the CDR3 is 15 residues. V was cut by 6 bases and J by 0 bases, with 12 bases left in between. Germline V gene data show CDR1 as MNHNS and CDR2 as SASEGT. The CDR3 spells CASRHTGYSNQPQHF. DNA for the CDR3: TGTGCCAGCAGACACACAGGGTATAGCAATCAGCCCCAGCATTTT.

The V call is TRBV28, the J call TRBJ1-2; D unclear. From germline, CDR1 is MDHEN and CDR2 SYDVKM. This CDR3 is built from 12 residues. Trimming removed 2 bases from V and 6 bases from J, with 7 bases in between. As DNA, the CDR3 is TGTGCCAGCAGTTTAGAAGCGAATGGCTACACCTTC. The encoded protein is CASSLEANGYTF.

The V and J genes are TRBV18 and TRBJ2-3; the match to TRBD1 covers 7 bases. V was pared by 3 bases and J by 7 bases, with 10 bases of the junction left unmatched. The CDR3 sequence is 15 residues long. Germline assignment: CDR1 KGHSH and CDR2 LQKENI. CDR3 in DNA: TGTGCCAGCTCACCTGTTGCAGGGGGTCCGTATACGCAGTATTTT. It codes for CASSPVAGGPYTQYF.

The V call is TRBV29-1, the J call TRBJ2-5, with D maybe TRBD2 (5 bases). The V gene's germline CDR1 is SQVTM and CDR2 ANQGSEA. The CDR3 has 13 residues. Between the trimmed V and J ends, which lost 5 bases and 1 base, there was a span of 11 bases. CDR3 residues: CSVPREGQETQYF. The CDR3 nucleotides are TGCAGCGTTCCCCGGGAAGGCCAAGAGACCCAGTACTTC.

The CDR3: CASSFGGAGETQYF. The CDR3 coding sequence is TGTGCCAGCAGCTTCGGGGGAGCTGGGGAGACCCAGTACTTC. The rearrangement links TRBV5-4 to TRBJ2-5, with a possible D match to TRBD2 (6 bases). V shed 2 bases and J shed 5 bases, with 13 bases lying between them. The V gene's germline CDR1 is SGHNT and CDR2 YYREEE (reference sequence). The CDR3 is 14 amino acids.

The chain is built from TRBV28 and TRBJ2-7; the D gene is possibly TRBD2 (6 bases). From germline, CDR1 is MDHEN and CDR2 SYDVKM. The ends were cut back, 0 bases at V and 7 bases at J, with 10 bases in the middle. CDR3 length: 13 residues. CDR3 sequence (DNA): TGTGCCAGCAGTTTATGGGACGGGAGAGAGCAGTACTTC. Protein product: CASSLWDGREQYF.

This chain uses TRBV14 with TRBJ2-3; 14 bases line up with TRBD2. The germline gives CDR1 SGHDN, CDR2 FVKESK. V shed 3 bases, J shed 3 bases, and the junction held 2 bases outside the gene matches. CDR3 length equals 16 residues. The CDR3 DNA reads as TGTGCCAGCAGCCAGGGACTAGCGGGAGCGACAGATACGCAGTATTTT. Its translation: CASSQGLAGATDTQYF.

The CDR3: CASSLRTGTNEKLFF. DNA for the CDR3: TGTGCCAGCAGCTTACGGACAGGGACTAATGAAAAACTGTTTTTT. J is TRBJ1-4 and V is TRBV7-9, with TRBD1 matching over 8 bases. V gave up 2 bases and J gave up 2 bases; unmatched junction bases: 1. Germline-derived CDR1 and CDR2 are SEHNR and FQNEAQ (reference sequence). This CDR3 comprises 15 residues.

The chain recombines TRBV5-1 with TRBJ2-7; 7 nucleotides line up with TRBD1. Germline V gives CDR1 SGHRS, CDR2 YFSETQ. The CDR3 has 12 residues. The V gene end was trimmed by 4 bases and the J gene end by 8 bases; junction bases not matched to a gene: 6. The CDR3 DNA is TGCGCCAGCAGCGTTGGACAGGACAAGCAGTACTTC. This sequence encodes CASSVGQDKQYF.

In this sample, this clone turned up a few times. The CDR3 here is CASSSMTGSNQPQHF. The DNA of the CDR3 is TGTGCCAGCAGTTCCATGACAGGGAGTAATCAGCCCCAGCATTTT. The J gene is TRBJ1-5, the V gene TRBV28; 7 nucleotides agree with TRBD1. Trimming removed 4 bases from V and 4 bases from J; junction bases left unmatched: 7. Germline V gene lookup returns CDR1 MDHEN and CDR2 SYDVKM. The CDR3 runs 15 residues.

The chain recombines TRBV5-1 with TRBJ2-7; the D gene is possibly TRBD1 (6 bases). The CDR3 extends over 14 amino acids. Trimming took off 1 base at V and 3 bases at J, with 11 bases between the two ends. Germline V CDR1 and CDR2: SGHRS, YFSETQ. CDR3 bases: TGCGCCAGCAGCTTGTATGCAGGGGACTACGAGCAGTACTTC. It codes for CASSLYAGDYEQYF.

This clone has more than one count but fewer than ten. The chain joins TRBV7-9 to TRBJ1-1, with D unclear. Trimming removed 3 bases from V and 10 bases from J, with 9 bases in between. The germline V gene encodes CDR1 SEHNR and CDR2 FQNEAQ (reference sequence). The CDR3 is 11 residues long. In DNA form, the CDR3 reads TGTGCCAGCAGCTTTGAAATCGGAGCTTTCTTT. Amino acid sequence: CASSFEIGAFF.

This chain connects TRBV28 to TRBJ2-7, with 10 bases fitting TRBD1. V was clipped by 2 bases and J by 5 bases; unmatched bases: 12. The CDR3 is 17 residues long. Germline V gene data show CDR1 as MDHEN and CDR2 as SYDVKM. CDR3 sequence: CASSLVGVGTGVHEQYF. The CDR3 region has the DNA TGTGCCAGCAGTTTAGTTGGAGTAGGGACAGGGGTCCACGAGCAGTACTTC.

CDR3 sequence (DNA): TGTGCCAGCAGTGTAACAGGTACCTACGAGCAGTACTTC. Residues: CASSVTGTYEQYF. The chain carries TRBV6-5 and TRBJ2-7; maybe TRBD1 (5 bases). CDR1 is MNHEY, CDR2 SVGAGI, per germline. V was trimmed by 5 bases and J by 2 bases, leaving 10 bases between them. The CDR3 is 13 amino acids.

The rearrangement uses TRBV5-1 and TRBJ2-7; 7 bases line up with TRBD2. After removal of 2 bases from V and 6 bases from J, the junction contained 8 bases not matched to a gene. CDR1 and CDR2 (germline): SGHRS, YFSETQ. This CDR3 is 14 amino acids long. The CDR3 is CASSFDTGGGEQYF. In nucleotides, the CDR3 is TGCGCCAGCAGCTTTGACACGGGAGGAGGCGAGCAGTACTTC.

This chain links TRBV6-5 with TRBJ2-7; 13 bases fit TRBD2. CDR1 is MNHEY and CDR2 is SVGAGI in the germline V gene. The CDR3 has 15 residues. V shed 6 bases and J 2 bases; nucleotides not matched to a gene: 4. This CDR3 is CASSPGTSGTYEQYF. CDR3 DNA sequence: TGTGCCAGCAGCCCCGGGACTAGCGGGACCTACGAGCAGTACTTC.

The chain recombines TRBV9 with TRBJ1-4; 11 positions match TRBD1. Germline loops: CDR1 SGDLS, CDR2 YYNGEE. V trimming: 4 bases; J trimming: 7 bases; junction bases outside the gene matches: 12. The CDR3 consists of 17 residues. The CDR3 DNA reads TGTGCCAGCAGCCCAGGACAGGGGGCGTTTATCACTGAAAAACTGTTTTTT. Translated: CASSPGQGAFITEKLFF.

The rearrangement uses TRBV11-2 and TRBJ2-7; D perhaps matches TRBD1 (5 bases). This CDR3 region has 16 residues. Germline V gives CDR1 SGHAT, CDR2 FQNNGV. The V end lost 5 bases, the J end lost 0 bases, and 17 bases lay between the germline ends. Here the CDR3 reads CASSPAPGYDSYEQYF. CDR3 in DNA: TGTGCCAGCAGCCCTGCCCCAGGGTACGACTCCTACGAGCAGTACTTC. Full variable domain (missing parts from reference TRBV11-2 and TRBJ2-7): EAGVAQSPRYKIIEKRQSVAFWCNPISGHATLYWYQQILGQGPKLLIQFQNNGVVDDSQLPKDRFSAERLKGVDSTLKIQPAKLEDSAVYLCASSPAPGYDSYEQYFGPGTRLTVT.

The rearrangement links TRBV28 to TRBJ2-7; unclear D gene. The V end was cut by 3 bases, the J end by 2 bases, with 11 bases between. CDR3 length: 14 residues. CDR1 is MDHEN, CDR2 SYDVKM, per germline. The CDR3 protein is CASSLVRFPYEQYF. In DNA form, the CDR3 reads TGTGCCAGCAGTTTGGTCAGGTTCCCCTACGAGCAGTACTTC.

The rearrangement joins TRBV6-5 to TRBJ1-1; no definite D call. Germline V gives CDR1 MNHEY, CDR2 SVGAGI. The CDR3 spans 15 residues. With 0 bases removed from V and 0 bases from J, the gap between germline ends came to 8 bases. This chain's CDR3 is CASSYSRGMNTEAFF. CDR3 DNA: TGTGCCAGCAGTTACTCGCGGGGTATGAACACTGAAGCTTTCTTT.